The 7 T cell receptor beta chains below all came from one sample that was sequenced in a study of blood T cells in healthy people across ages. The use of a sample-barcoded 5' primer and a J-beta primer mix characterized a second PCR of about 7 to 12 cycles. TCRdb re-analysed the 5' RACE reads in MiXCR, keeping a single row per CDR3 protein. The sample has 1.5 million to 2 million distinct CDR3 sequences, 28% seen once. The sequenced sample was blood. All receptors come from a woman aged 25-40 years in good health.

Only a few counts were recorded for this clonotype. A much larger clone is a single base away; this may be a read error. The chain has TRBV7-9 and TRBJ1-2, with 8 bases that match TRBD1. Germline V gene lookup returns CDR1 SEHNR and CDR2 FQNEAQ (reference sequence). The trim removed 5 bases at V and 5 bases at J, leaving 4 bases unmatched. The length of the CDR3 is 13 residues. The CDR3 DNA is TGTGCCAGCAGCATGGGACAGGTTTATGGCTACACCTTC. Protein: CASSMGQVYGYTF.

A few counts support this clonotype. The rearrangement uses TRBV28 and TRBJ2-5, with D maybe TRBD2 (5 bases). TRBJ2-7 matches the DNA end more closely, so the J call is doubtful. This CDR3 is 13 amino acids long. Germline V CDR1 and CDR2: MDHEN, SYDVKM. The CDR3 DNA follows: TGTGCCAGCAGCCCCTCAGAGGGCCCCGAGCAGTACTTC. The encoded protein is CASSPSEGPEQYF.

This sequence joins TRBV6-6 and TRBJ2-7, with D perhaps assigned TRBD1 or TRBD2 (7 bases each). This CDR3 contains 15 residues. Looked up from germline, CDR1 is MNHNY and CDR2 is SVGAGI (reference sequence). The V end lost 5 bases, the J end lost 2 bases, and 16 bases lay between the germline ends. This CDR3 is CASSPKRDSTYEQYF. The CDR3 coding sequence is TGTGCCAGCAGTCCAAAGCGGGACAGTACCTACGAGCAGTACTTC.

About this clonotype itself: One base away lies a much larger clone, so this may be a sequencing read error. V gene TRBV7-9 combines with J gene TRBJ1-1, with 7 positions matching TRBD1. V shed 7 bases and J 0 bases; nucleotides not matched to a gene: 8. The CDR3 extends over 15 amino acids. The germline CDR1 and CDR2 sequences are SEHNR and FQNEAQ (reference sequence). The CDR3 spells CASNQSTGLNTEAFF. The CDR3 DNA reads TGTGCCAGCAACCAATCGACAGGGTTGAACACTGAAGCTTTCTTT.

CDR3 amino acids: CASSSIVWGKTQYF. In nucleotides, the CDR3 is TGTGCCAGCAGCTCAATTGTTTGGGGAAAGACCCAGTACTTC. This chain uses TRBV11-2 with TRBJ2-5, with D uncertain. Trimming pared 4 bases from V and 6 bases from J, leaving 15 bases between. There are 14 residues in the CDR3. Germline V lookup: CDR1 SGHAT, CDR2 FQNNGV.

This clonotype was seen at least ten times. The chain couples TRBV12-5 to TRBJ2-1, with a weak D call TRBD2 (6 bases). The CDR3 totals 15 residues. V was clipped by 0 bases and J by 2 bases, with 8 bases between them. CDR1 is LGHNT, CDR2 FRNRAP, per germline. Written as DNA, the CDR3 is TGTGCTAGTGGTTTGGTTAGCGGACCCTACAATGAGCAGTTCTTC. It specifies CASGLVSGPYNEQFF.

The gene calls are TRBV6-6 and TRBJ2-5; D gene ambiguous. This CDR3 contains 15 residues. Germline V gene sequence: CDR1 MNHNY, CDR2 SVGAGI (reference sequence). Trimming stripped 2 bases from V and 2 bases from J, with 12 bases between. The CDR3 DNA is TGTGCCAGCAGTTACGGCTCGGCCCGGCAAGAGACCCAGTACTTC. The encoded protein is CASSYGSARQETQYF.